The rows below give T cell receptor beta chains drawn from one sample of a study of cytomegalovirus exposure and HLA in healthy donors. Profiled with immunoSEQ multiplex PCR; TCRdb holds only in-frame clones, not every one. The sample carries tens of thousands of clones, more than 75% recorded once. Material for sequencing was PBMCs. The receptor source for this set is a female donor in good health and CMV-seronegative. Both conserved end residues are part of each CDR3. A D gene is named only where the DNA matches it firmly. Part of the rows lack a size; the others show once, few, many or a class for expanded clones.

TRBV7-2	.	TRBJ1-3	.	TGTGCCAGCAGCTTGGACACCTCTGGAAACACCATATATTTT	CASSLDTSGNTIYF
TRBV7-9	.	TRBJ2-5	TRBD2	TGTGCCAGCAGCTTAGGAGCGGGGGGCCACCAAGAGACCCAGTACTTC	CASSLGAGGHQETQYF
TRBV4-3	.	TRBJ1-1	TRBD1	TGCGCCAGCAGCCAAGATCATCTCCGTTTCGCCGGGACAGGGTTGAACACTGAAGCTTTCTTT	CASSQDHLRFAGTGLNTEAFF
TRBV11-1	.	TRBJ1-2	TRBD1	TGTGCCAGCAGCAAAACCGGGACAGGGGCCCCCGGGGATGGCTACACCTTC	CASSKTGTGAPGDGYTF
TRBV7-9	.	TRBJ1-1	.	TGTGCCAGCAGACCCACAGGGCGGACTGAAGCTTTCTTT	CASRPTGRTEAFF
TRBV5-4	.	TRBJ2-1	TRBD1	TGTGCCAGCAGGGGGAGAGGGGACAGAAATAATGAGCAGTTCTTC	CASRGRGDRNNEQFF
TRBV11-2	.	TRBJ1-5	.	TGTGCCAGCAGCTTATCCCGTGCCGGTCAGCCCCAGCATTTT	CASSLSRAGQPQHF
TRBV5-8	.	TRBJ1-6	.	TGTGCCAGCAGCGTAACGAGCGGAGCCCTCCACTTT	CASSVTSGALHF
TRBV2	.	TRBJ1-2	.	TGTGCCAGCACTAGAGAGGGGGGGGTACCCAGCCCCTATGGCTACACCTTC	CASTREGGVPSPYGYTF
TRBV25-1	.	TRBJ1-1	.	TGTGCCAGCAGTGAATGGCAGAACACTGAAGCTTTCTTT	CASSEWQNTEAFF
TRBV7-2	once	TRBJ2-3	TRBD1	TGTGCCAGCAGCTTGGTGGACAGGCTTAGCACAGATACGCAGTATTTT	CASSLVDRLSTDTQYF
TRBV4-3	.	TRBJ1-2	TRBD1	TGCGCCAGCAGCCAAGATCAGGGGGGTGACTATGGCTACACCTTC	CASSQDQGGDYGYTF
TRBV27	.	TRBJ1-4	.	TGTGCCAGCAGTTTAAAGGGGTGGGCAGGACCAAATGAAAAACTGTTTTTT	CASSLKGWAGPNEKLFF
TRBV5-1	.	TRBJ1-1	TRBD1	TGCGCCAGCAGCTTGGGGGGGACAGCGAACACTGAAGCTTTCTTT	CASSLGGTANTEAFF
TRBV5-6	.	TRBJ2-1	.	TGTGCCAGCAGCTTTAGATACAATGAGCAGTTCTTC	CASSFRYNEQFF
TRBV10-1	.	TRBJ1-2	.	TGCGCCAGCAGTGGAGACAATGGCTACACCTTC	CASSGDNGYTF
TRBV7-2	.	TRBJ1-5	.	TGTGCCAGCAGCCATTGGACACTTCAGTATAGCAATCAGCCCCAGCATTTT	CASSHWTLQYSNQPQHF
TRBV7-2	.	TRBJ1-5	TRBD1	TGTGCCAGCAGCTTGCTTAGGGGGCTCGATCAGCCCCAGCATTTT	CASSLLRGLDQPQHF
TRBV4-1	.	TRBJ2-2	TRBD2	TGCGCCAGCAGCCCACCTCTCGGACTAGCTGTCGGGGAGCTGTTTTTT	CASSPPLGLAVGELFF
TRBV27	once	TRBJ1-6	.	TGTGCCAGCGGTTTTCCCCCGGGGGAAGGTTCACCCCTCCACTTT	CASGFPPGEGSPLHF
TRBV6-7	.	TRBJ1-5	TRBD1	TGTGCCAGCAGTTACGGAGACAGGGGTAATCAGCCCCAGCATTTT	CASSYGDRGNQPQHF
TRBV15	.	TRBJ2-5	TRBD2	TGTGCCACCAGCAGAGGGCGGGGGAAGGGCGAGACCCAGTACTTC	CATSRGRGKGETQYF
TRBV6-6	few	TRBJ1-1	.	TGTGCCAGCAGTTATGGAGAGAACACTGAAGCTTTCTTT	CASSYGENTEAFF
TRBV5-1	few	TRBJ2-6	.	TGCGCCAGCAGCCTGGCGGCTGGGGCCAACGTCCTGACTTTC	CASSLAAGANVLTF
TRBV11-2	.	TRBJ1-1	.	TGTGCCAGCAGCGCGGGAGTGAACACTGAAGCTTTCTTT	CASSAGVNTEAFF
TRBV4-1	.	TRBJ2-2	TRBD1	TGCGCCAGCAGCCAAACTATACCGGGACAGGGAAACACCGGGGAGCTGTTTTTT	CASSQTIPGQGNTGELFF
TRBV4-1	once	TRBJ2-5	.	TGCGCCAGCAGCCCCTTCCCGGGGGTTGGCACTGTGTTCCAAGAGACCCAGTACTTC	CASSPFPGVGTVFQETQYF
TRBV27	few	TRBJ2-1	TRBD1	TGTGCCAGCATTATGACCGGGACAGGGAAGTATGAGCAGTTCTTC	CASIMTGTGKYEQFF
TRBV10-3	.	TRBJ2-3	.	TGTGCCATCAGAAAGACAGCTAGCACAGATACGCAGTATTTT	CAIRKTASTDTQYF
TRBV13	.	TRBJ1-2	.	TGTGCCAGCAGCTTGTCCGGGGAAGCCTATGGCTACACCTTC	CASSLSGEAYGYTF
TRBV30	few	TRBJ1-2	TRBD1	TGTGCCTGGAGTGTACAGGGGGCGAACGGCTACACCTTC	CAWSVQGANGYTF
TRBV6-1	few	TRBJ1-5	.	TGTGCCAGCAGTGAAATCCAGGGAAGCAATCAGCCCCAGCATTTT	CASSEIQGSNQPQHF
TRBV4-1	.	TRBJ1-2	.	TGCGCCAGCAGCCAAGGGGGGGGATTTTATGGCTACACCTTC	CASSQGGGFYGYTF
TRBV5-8	few	TRBJ2-7	TRBD1	TGTGCCAGCAGCTTTGACAGGGTCTACGAGCAGTACTTC	CASSFDRVYEQYF
TRBV19	.	TRBJ1-1	.	TGTGCCAGTAGTATGAGCCCGGTCGGAGCTTTCTTT	CASSMSPVGAFF
TRBV5-8	.	TRBJ2-5	.	TGTGCCAGCAGCTTGGAGACAGAACAAGAGACCCAGTACTTC	CASSLETEQETQYF
TRBV6-6	.	TRBJ1-1	.	TGTGCGGGCGGGAACCGCAGGGACACTGAAGCTTTCTTT	CAGGNRRDTEAFF
TRBV6-4	.	TRBJ1-1	.	TGTGCCAGCCGGACAAATCCTATGAGTCCTGAAGCTTTCTTT	CASRTNPMSPEAFF
TRBV27	.	TRBJ1-4	TRBD1	TGTGCCAGCAGTTTATCGATACAGGGGGGCCTTGAAAAACTGTTTTTT	CASSLSIQGGLEKLFF
TRBV7-9	.	TRBJ1-2	TRBD1	TGTGCCAGCAGCTTAGTGCCGGGGACAGCTAACTATGGCTACACCTTC	CASSLVPGTANYGYTF
TRBV15	.	TRBJ2-5	TRBD2	TGTGCCACCAGCAGAGATCCTAGCGGGGAAGAGACCCAGTACTTC	CATSRDPSGEETQYF
TRBV6-5	once	TRBJ1-1	.	TGTGCCAGCAGTTACTCTGCGGGGACGAACACTGAAGCTTTCTTT	CASSYSAGTNTEAFF
TRBV19	.	TRBJ1-4	.	TGTGCCAGTAGTATTCCAGTATTACAGGCGACTAATGAAAAACTGTTTTTT	CASSIPVLQATNEKLFF
TRBV5-1	.	TRBJ1-6	TRBD1	TGCGCCAGCAGCTTCGGGACAGCTTATAATTCACCCCTCCACTTT	CASSFGTAYNSPLHF
TRBV7-9	.	TRBJ2-3	TRBD1	TGTGCCAGCAGCCCGGGACAGTACACAGATACGCAGTATTTT	CASSPGQYTDTQYF
TRBV27	.	TRBJ1-1	TRBD1	TGTGCCAGCAGCAGGGGGAACGTGAACACTGAAGCTTTCTTT	CASSRGNVNTEAFF
TRBV4-1	.	TRBJ1-5	.	TGCGCCAGCAGCCTAGATTGGGGGCTAAGTCAGCCCCAGCATTTT	CASSLDWGLSQPQHF
TRBV9	.	TRBJ2-5	TRBD1	TGTGCCAGCAGCCCGAGGCCGCTAGACAGGGATGGTAGGGAGACCCAGTACTTC	CASSPRPLDRDGRETQYF
TRBV7-3	.	TRBJ1-4	.	TGTGCCAGCAACCCCTTGGAAAGGGGAGGTCCAACTAATGAAAAACTGTTTTTT	CASNPLERGGPTNEKLFF
TRBV4-2	.	TRBJ1-2	TRBD1	TGTGCCAGCAGCCAGCTATCTACCGGGACAGGGCTAAACTATGGCTACACCTTC	CASSQLSTGTGLNYGYTF
TRBV6-5	.	TRBJ1-2	.	TGTGCCAGCAGTTACTCGAGTAACTATGGCTACACCTTC	CASSYSSNYGYTF
TRBV10-3	.	TRBJ2-7	TRBD1	TGTGCCATAGAGGACAGGGGTATTGGTTTCGGCGAGCAGTACTTC	CAIEDRGIGFGEQYF
TRBV7-3	.	TRBJ2-1	TRBD2	TGTGCCAGCAGCCTCAGCGGGGGAGGCGATGAGCAGTTCTTC	CASSLSGGGDEQFF
TRBV9	.	TRBJ1-6	.	TGTGCCAGCAGCGTAGGGACAGAGAATTCACCCCTCCACTTT	CASSVGTENSPLHF
TRBV7-2	.	TRBJ1-5	.	TGTGCCAGCAGCCAGACAGGCTATTATAGCAATCAGCCCCAGCATTTT	CASSQTGYYSNQPQHF
TRBV9	.	TRBJ2-1	TRBD2	TGTGCCAGCAGCGAAGCGGGGGGTACCTACAATGAGCAGTTCTTC	CASSEAGGTYNEQFF
TRBV4-2	.	TRBJ1-5	.	TGTGCCAGCAGCCAAGTGGGAGGGGCTCGTGGCAATCAGCCCCAGCATTTT	CASSQVGGARGNQPQHF
TRBV18	.	TRBJ1-1	.	TGTGCCAGCTCCCCCCGCCAGACGGGGAGTAGCACTGAAGCTTTCTTT	CASSPRQTGSSTEAFF
TRBV6-5	.	TRBJ2-1	.	TGTGCCAGCAGCACAGGGTGGGAGCATTTCTTC	CASSTGWEHFF